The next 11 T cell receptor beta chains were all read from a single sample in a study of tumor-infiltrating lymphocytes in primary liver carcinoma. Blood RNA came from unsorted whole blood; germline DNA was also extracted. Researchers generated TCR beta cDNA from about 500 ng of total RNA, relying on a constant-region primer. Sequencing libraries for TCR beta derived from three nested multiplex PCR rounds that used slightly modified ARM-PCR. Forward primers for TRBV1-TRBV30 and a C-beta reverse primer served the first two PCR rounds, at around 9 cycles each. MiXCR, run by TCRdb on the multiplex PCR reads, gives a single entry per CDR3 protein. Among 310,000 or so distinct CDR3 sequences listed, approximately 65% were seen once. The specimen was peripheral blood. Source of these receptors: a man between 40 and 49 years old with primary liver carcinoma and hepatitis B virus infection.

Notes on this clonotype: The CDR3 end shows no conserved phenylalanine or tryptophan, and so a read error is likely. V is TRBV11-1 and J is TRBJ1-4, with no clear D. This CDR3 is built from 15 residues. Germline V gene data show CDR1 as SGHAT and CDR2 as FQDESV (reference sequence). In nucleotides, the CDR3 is TGTGTCAGCAGCCTCCGGCCTGGTCGGGATGAAAAACTGTTTCTT. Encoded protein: CVSSLRPGRDEKLFL.

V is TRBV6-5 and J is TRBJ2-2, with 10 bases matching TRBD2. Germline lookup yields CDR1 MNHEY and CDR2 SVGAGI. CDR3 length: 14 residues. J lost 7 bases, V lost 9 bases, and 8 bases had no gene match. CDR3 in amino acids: CARSEREGLGELFF. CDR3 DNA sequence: TGTGCCAGGAGCGAGCGGGAGGGCCTCGGGGAGCTGTTTTTT.

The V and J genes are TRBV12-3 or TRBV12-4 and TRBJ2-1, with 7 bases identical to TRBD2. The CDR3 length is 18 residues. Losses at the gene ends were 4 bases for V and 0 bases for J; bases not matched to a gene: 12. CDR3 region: CASSYLAGAIHSYNEQFF. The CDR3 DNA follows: TGTGCCAGCAGTTATTTAGCGGGCGCGATACACTCCTACAATGAGCAGTTCTTC.

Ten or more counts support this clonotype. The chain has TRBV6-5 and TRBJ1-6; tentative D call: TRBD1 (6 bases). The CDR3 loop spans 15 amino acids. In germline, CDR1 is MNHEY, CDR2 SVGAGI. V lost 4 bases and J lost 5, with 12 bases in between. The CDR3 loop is CASSSRTENNSPLHF. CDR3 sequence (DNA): TGTGCCAGCAGTTCCAGGACAGAGAATAATTCACCCCTCCACTTT.

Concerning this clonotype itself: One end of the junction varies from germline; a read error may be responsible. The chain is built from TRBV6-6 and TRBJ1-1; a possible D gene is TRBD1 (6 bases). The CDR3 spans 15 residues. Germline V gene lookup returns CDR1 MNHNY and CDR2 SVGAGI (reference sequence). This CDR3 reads CAGSYGGRDNTEAFF. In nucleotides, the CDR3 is TGTGCCGGCAGTTACGGGGGCAGGGATAACACTGAAGCTTTCTTT.

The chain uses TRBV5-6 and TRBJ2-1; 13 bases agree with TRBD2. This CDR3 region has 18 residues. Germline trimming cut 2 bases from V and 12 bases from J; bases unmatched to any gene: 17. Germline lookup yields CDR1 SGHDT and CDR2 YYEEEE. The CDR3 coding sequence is TGTGCCAGCAGCTTCGGGGTTGGACTAGCGGGAGAGACAACGACGCAGTTCTTC. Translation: CASSFGVGLAGETTTQFF.

Here the CDR3 DNA reads TGTGCCAGCAGCGAACGACTAGCGGGAATTCTTGATACGCAGTATTTT. It codes for CASSERLAGILDTQYF. The chain is built from TRBV13 and TRBJ2-3, with 11 bases that match TRBD2. The trim removed 5 bases at V and 6 bases at J, leaving 10 bases unmatched. This CDR3 region has 16 residues. Germline CDR1 reads PRHDT; CDR2 reads FYEKMQ (reference sequence). Full variable domain (rest looked up from reference TRBV13 and TRBJ2-3): AAGVIQSPRHLIKEKRETATLKCYPIPRHDTVYWYQQGPGQDPQFLISFYEKMQSDKGSIPDRFSAQQFSDYHSELNMSSLELGDSALYFCASSERLAGILDTQYFGPGTRLTVL.

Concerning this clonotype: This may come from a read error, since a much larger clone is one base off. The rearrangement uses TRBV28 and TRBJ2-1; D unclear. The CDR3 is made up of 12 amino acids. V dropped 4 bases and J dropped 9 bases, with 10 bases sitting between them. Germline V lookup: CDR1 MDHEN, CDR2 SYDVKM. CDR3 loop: CASSSLGIEQFF. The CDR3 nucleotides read TGTGCCAGCAGTTCACTGGGGATTGAGCAGTTCTTC.

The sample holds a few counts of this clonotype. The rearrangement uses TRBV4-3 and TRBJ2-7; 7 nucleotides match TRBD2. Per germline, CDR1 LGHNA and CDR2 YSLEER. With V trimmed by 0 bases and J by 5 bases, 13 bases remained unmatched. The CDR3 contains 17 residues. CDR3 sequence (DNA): TGCGCCAGCAGCCAAGATTGGACGGGAGGCCCCTCGAACGAGCAGTACTTC. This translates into CASSQDWTGGPSNEQYF.

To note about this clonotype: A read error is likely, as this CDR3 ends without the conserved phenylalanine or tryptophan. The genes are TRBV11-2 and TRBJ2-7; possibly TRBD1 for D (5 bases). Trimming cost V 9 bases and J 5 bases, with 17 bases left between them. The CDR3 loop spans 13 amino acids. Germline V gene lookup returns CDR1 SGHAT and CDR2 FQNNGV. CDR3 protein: CASSTQVGNEQYI. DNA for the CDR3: TGTGCCAGTAGCACACAGGTTGGAAACGAGCAGTACATC.

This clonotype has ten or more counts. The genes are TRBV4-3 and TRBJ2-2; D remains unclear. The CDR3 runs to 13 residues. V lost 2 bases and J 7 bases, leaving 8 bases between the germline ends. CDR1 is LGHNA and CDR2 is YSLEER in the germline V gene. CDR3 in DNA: TGCGCCAGCAGCCAACAGTTAGGCGGGGAGCTGTTTTTT. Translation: CASSQQLGGELFF.